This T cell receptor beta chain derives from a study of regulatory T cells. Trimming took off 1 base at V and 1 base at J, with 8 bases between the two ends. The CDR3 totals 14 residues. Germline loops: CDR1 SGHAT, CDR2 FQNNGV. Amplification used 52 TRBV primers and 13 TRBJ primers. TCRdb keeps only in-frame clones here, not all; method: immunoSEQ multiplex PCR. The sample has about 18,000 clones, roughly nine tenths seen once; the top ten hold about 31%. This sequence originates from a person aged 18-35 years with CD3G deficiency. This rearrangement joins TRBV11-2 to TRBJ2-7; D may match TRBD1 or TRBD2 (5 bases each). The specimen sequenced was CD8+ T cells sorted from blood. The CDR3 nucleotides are TGTGCCAGCAGCTTAGTGGGGACGTCCTACGAGCAGTACTTC. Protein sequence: CASSLVGTSYEQYF.